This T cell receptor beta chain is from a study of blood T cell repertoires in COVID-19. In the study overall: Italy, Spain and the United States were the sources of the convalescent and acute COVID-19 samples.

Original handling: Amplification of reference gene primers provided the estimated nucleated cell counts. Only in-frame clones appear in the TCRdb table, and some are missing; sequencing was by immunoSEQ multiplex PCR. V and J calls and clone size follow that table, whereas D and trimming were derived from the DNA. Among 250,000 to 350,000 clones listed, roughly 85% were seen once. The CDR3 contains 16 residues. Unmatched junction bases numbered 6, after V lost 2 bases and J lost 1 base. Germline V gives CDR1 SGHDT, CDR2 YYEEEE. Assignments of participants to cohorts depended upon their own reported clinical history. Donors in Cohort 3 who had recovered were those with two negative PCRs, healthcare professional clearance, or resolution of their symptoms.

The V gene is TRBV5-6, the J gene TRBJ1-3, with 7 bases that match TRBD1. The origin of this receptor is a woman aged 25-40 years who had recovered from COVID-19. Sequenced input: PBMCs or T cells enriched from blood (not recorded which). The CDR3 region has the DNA TGTGCCAGCAGCTTTCCGGACAGGCTATCTGGAAACACCATATATTTT. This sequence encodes CASSFPDRLSGNTIYF.